What follows are 10 T cell receptor beta chains derived from one specimen sequenced in a study of cytomegalovirus exposure and HLA in healthy donors. TCRdb keeps only in-frame clones here, not all; method: immunoSEQ multiplex PCR. The table includes about 360,000 clones, roughly 85% detected once. Sequencing input: PBMCs. All receptors come from a woman aged 18-30 years in good health and CMV-seronegative.

This clone was recorded only once. The chain is built from TRBV19 and TRBJ2-1; weak D call: TRBD2 (6 bases). V lost 5 bases, J lost 4 bases, and 21 bases lay in between. CDR3 size: 17 residues. Germline V gives CDR1 LNHDA, CDR2 SQIVND (reference sequence). The CDR3 reads CASSPGVGGRRYNEQFF. CDR3 nucleotide sequence: TGTGCCAGTAGTCCGGGGGTTGGAGGGCGACGATACAATGAGCAGTTCTTC.

V and J are TRBV19 and TRBJ2-7; TRBD2 matches 15 bases. This CDR3 has 19 residues. The germline V gene encodes CDR1 LNHDA and CDR2 SQIVND (reference sequence). V dropped 5 bases and J dropped 5; count of bases not matched to a gene: 16. The CDR3 DNA sequence: TGTGCCAGTAGTGGAAGAATTGGGACTAGCGGGAGGTCTAGGGACGAGCAGTACTTC. It is translated as CASSGRIGTSGRSRDEQYF.

This chain connects TRBV7-3 to TRBJ1-2; no definite D call. Trimming removed 2 bases from V and 6 bases from J, with 7 bases in between. The CDR3 spans 12 residues. Germline V gene sequence: CDR1 SGHTA, CDR2 FQGTGA. The CDR3 bases are TGTGCCAGCAGCTTAGTAGCGGATGGCTACACCTTC. It codes for CASSLVADGYTF.

The chain combines TRBV7-8 with TRBJ1-2; D possibly corresponds to TRBD1 (6 bases). The CDR3 extends over 16 amino acids. Per germline, CDR1 SGHVS and CDR2 FQNEAQ. V lost 1 base to trimming and J lost 2 bases, with 14 bases between them. This CDR3 reads CASSLEGGAGNYGYTF. CDR3 nucleotides: TGTGCCAGCAGCTTAGAGGGGGGGGCAGGGAACTATGGCTACACCTTC.

This clone was seen a handful of times. V and J are TRBV2 and TRBJ1-1; weak D call: TRBD1 (5 bases). The V and J ends lost 7 bases and 3 bases respectively, with 9 bases between them. This CDR3 comprises 12 residues. The germline CDR1 and CDR2 sequences are SNHLY and FYNNEI. As DNA, the CDR3 is TGTGCCAGCAACTCCAGGGACACTGAAGCTTTCTTT. Translation: CASNSRDTEAFF.

This chain connects TRBV25-1 to TRBJ1-5, with a possible D match to TRBD1 (6 bases). The CDR3 consists of 17 residues. Germline CDR1 MGHDK, CDR2 SYGVNS. Between the trimmed V and J ends, which lost 5 bases and 3 bases, there was a span of 20 bases. Written as DNA, the CDR3 is TGTGCCAGCAGTCCGGGGGAGGGGGTGCAAAACAATCAGCCCCAGCATTTT. Its protein product is CASSPGEGVQNNQPQHF.

The chain uses TRBV18 and TRBJ1-5; the match to TRBD1 covers 8 bases. The CDR3 runs to 14 residues. J lost 11 bases, V lost 6 bases, and 12 bases had no gene match. Germline values: CDR1 KGHSH, CDR2 LQKENI. DNA for the CDR3: TGTGCCAGCTCTCTTCACAGGGGGGGATCGGCCCAGCATTTT. Protein: CASSLHRGGSAQHF.

V usage is TRBV27 and J usage is TRBJ2-6; weak D call: TRBD1 (7 bases). This CDR3 is 18 amino acids long. Deletions cut 6 bases from V and 0 bases from J, with 18 bases between. Germline loops: CDR1 MNHEY, CDR2 SMNVEV (reference sequence). This chain's CDR3 is CASSSQTGRPSGANVLTF. DNA of the CDR3: TGTGCCAGCAGCTCCCAGACAGGGAGGCCCTCTGGGGCCAACGTCCTGACTTTC.

The chain uses TRBV27 and TRBJ2-1; tentatively, D is TRBD2 (7 bases). The length of the CDR3 is 15 residues. V was pared by 6 bases and J by 7 bases, with 19 bases between. CDR1 and CDR2 (germline): MNHEY, SMNVEV (reference sequence). The CDR3: CASRPPGGPFNEQFF. In nucleotides, the CDR3 is TGTGCCAGCAGACCGCCGGGGGGCCCTTTTAATGAGCAGTTCTTC.

This sequence joins TRBV6-1 and TRBJ1-6; 10 bases map to TRBD1. The trim removed 4 bases at V and 10 bases at J, leaving 13 bases unmatched. CDR1 MNHNS and CDR2 SASEGT come from the germline V gene. The CDR3 covers 17 residues. The CDR3 reads CASSGWTGGSGRSPLHF. The CDR3 DNA sequence: TGTGCCAGCAGTGGTTGGACAGGGGGTAGCGGGAGATCACCCCTCCACTTT.